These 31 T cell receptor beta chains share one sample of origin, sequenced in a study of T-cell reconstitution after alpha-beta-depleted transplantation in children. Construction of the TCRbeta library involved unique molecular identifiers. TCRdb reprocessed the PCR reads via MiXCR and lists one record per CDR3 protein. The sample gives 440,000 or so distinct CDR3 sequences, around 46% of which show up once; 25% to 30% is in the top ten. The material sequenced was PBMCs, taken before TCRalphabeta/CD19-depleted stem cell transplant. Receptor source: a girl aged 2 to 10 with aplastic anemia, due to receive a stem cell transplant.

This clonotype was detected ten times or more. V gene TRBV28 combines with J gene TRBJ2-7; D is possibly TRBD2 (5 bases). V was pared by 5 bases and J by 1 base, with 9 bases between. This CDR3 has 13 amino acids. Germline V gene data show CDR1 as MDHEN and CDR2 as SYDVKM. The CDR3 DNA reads TGTGCCAGCAGTGCGACGGGATCCTACGAGCAGTACTTC. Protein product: CASSATGSYEQYF.

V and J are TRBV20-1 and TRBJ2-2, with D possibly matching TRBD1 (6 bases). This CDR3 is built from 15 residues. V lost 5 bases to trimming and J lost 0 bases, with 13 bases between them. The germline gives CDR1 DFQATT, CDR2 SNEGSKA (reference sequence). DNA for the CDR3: TGCAGTGCTGCCGGGACAACAGCGAACACCGGGGAGCTGTTTTTT. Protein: CSAAGTTANTGELFF.

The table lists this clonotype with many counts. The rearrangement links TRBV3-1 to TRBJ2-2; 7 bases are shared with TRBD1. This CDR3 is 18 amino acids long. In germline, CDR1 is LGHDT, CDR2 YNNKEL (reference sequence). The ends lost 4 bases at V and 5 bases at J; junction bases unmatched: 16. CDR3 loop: CASSPILSGLRGTGELFF. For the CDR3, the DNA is TGTGCCAGCAGCCCCATACTGTCAGGTCTCAGGGGGACCGGGGAGCTGTTTTTT.

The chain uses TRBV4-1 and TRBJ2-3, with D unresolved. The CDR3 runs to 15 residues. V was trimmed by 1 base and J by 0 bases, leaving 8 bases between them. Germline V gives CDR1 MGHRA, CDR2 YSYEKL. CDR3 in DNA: TGCGCCAGCAGCCAAGTGTTGACGAGCACAGATACGCAGTATTTT. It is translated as CASSQVLTSTDTQYF.

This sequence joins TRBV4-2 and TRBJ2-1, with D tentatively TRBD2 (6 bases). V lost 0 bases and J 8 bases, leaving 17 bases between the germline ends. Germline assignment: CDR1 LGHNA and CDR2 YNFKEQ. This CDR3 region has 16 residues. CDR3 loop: CASSQEVREWGHEQFF. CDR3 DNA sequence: TGTGCCAGCAGCCAAGAAGTACGGGAGTGGGGCCATGAGCAGTTCTTC.

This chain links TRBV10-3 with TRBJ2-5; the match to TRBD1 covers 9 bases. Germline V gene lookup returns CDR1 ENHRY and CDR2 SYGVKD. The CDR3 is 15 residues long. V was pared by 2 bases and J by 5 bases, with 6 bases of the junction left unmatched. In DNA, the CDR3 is TGTGCCATCAGTGAGCAGGACAGGGGCGGGGAGACCCAGTACTTC. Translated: CAISEQDRGGETQYF.

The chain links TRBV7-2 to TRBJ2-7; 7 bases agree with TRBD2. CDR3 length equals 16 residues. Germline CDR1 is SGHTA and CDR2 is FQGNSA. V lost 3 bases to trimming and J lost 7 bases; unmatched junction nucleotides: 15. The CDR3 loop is CASSFFHDPTAGEQYF. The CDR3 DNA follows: TGTGCCAGCAGCTTTTTTCATGATCCCACAGCGGGAGAGCAGTACTTC.

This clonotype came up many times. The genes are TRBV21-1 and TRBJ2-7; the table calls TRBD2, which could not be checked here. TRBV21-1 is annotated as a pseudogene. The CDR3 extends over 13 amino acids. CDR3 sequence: CASVAEPTMEQYF. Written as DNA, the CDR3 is TGTGCCAGTGTAGCGGAGCCTACGATGGAGCAGTACTTC.

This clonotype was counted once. The CDR3 bases are TGTGCCAGCAGTTGGCACGGGGGCTGGGGAGAGACCCAGTACTTC. Translation: CASSWHGGWGETQYF. The chain joins TRBV27 to TRBJ2-5; D tentatively fits TRBD1 or TRBD2 (6 bases each). Trimming stripped 4 bases from V and 4 bases from J, with 16 bases between. This CDR3 contains 15 residues. From germline, CDR1 is MNHEY and CDR2 SMNVEV (reference sequence).

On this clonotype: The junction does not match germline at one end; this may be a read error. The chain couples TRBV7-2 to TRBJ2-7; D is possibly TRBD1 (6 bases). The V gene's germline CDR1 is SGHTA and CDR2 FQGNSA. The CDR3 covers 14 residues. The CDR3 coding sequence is TGTGCCAGCAGCTTATGGCAGGGGAGCTACGGGCAGTACTTC. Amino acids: CASSLWQGSYGQYF.

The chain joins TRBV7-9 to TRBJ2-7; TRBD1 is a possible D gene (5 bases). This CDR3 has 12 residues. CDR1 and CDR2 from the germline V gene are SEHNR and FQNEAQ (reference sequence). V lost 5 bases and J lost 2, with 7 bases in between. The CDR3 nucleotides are TGTGCCAGCAGCACGACAGCCTACGAGCAGTACTTC. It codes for CASSTTAYEQYF.

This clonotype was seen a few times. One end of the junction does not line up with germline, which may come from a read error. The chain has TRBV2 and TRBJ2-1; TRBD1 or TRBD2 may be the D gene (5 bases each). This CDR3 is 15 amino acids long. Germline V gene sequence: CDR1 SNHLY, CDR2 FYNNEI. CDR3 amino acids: CASRDLRGTYNEQFF. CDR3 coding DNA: TGTGCCAGCCGTGACCTCCGGGGCACCTACAATGAGCAGTTCTTC.

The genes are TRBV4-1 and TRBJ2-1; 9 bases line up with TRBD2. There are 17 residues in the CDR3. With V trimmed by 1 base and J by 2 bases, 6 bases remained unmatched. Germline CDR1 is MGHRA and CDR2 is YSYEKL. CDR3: CASSQGLAAPPYNEQFF. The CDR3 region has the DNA TGCGCCAGCAGCCAAGGACTAGCGGCCCCCCCCTACAATGAGCAGTTCTTC.

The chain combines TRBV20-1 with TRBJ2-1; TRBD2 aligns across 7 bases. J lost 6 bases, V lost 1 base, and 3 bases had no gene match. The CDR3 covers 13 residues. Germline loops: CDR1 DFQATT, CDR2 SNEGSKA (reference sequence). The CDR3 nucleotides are TGCAGTGCTAGAGGCGGGACTACCAATGAGCAGTTCTTC. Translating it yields CSARGGTTNEQFF.

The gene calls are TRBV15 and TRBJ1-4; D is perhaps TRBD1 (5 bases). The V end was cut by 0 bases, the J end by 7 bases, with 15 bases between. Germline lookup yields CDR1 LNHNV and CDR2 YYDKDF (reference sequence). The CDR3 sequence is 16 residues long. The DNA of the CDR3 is TGTGCCACCAGCAGAGATCGGGGGGGATTTGGTGAAAAACTGTTTTTT. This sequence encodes CATSRDRGGFGEKLFF.

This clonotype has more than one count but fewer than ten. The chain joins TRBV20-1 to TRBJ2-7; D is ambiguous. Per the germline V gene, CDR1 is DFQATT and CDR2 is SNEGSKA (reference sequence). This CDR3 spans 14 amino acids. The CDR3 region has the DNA TGCGCTTCTAGAGGTCCGTCCAGAAAATACGAGCAGTACTTC. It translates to CASRGPSRKYEQYF.

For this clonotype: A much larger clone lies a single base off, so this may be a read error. The chain's CDR3 is CSARDLADTQYF. CDR3 nucleotides: TGCAGTGCTAGAGATCTGGCAGATACGCAGTATTTT. The chain joins TRBV20-1 to TRBJ2-3; D remains ambiguous. The CDR3 is 12 amino acids. Trimming took off 0 bases at V and 4 bases at J, with 5 bases between the two ends. Per the germline V gene, CDR1 is DFQATT and CDR2 is SNEGSKA (reference sequence).

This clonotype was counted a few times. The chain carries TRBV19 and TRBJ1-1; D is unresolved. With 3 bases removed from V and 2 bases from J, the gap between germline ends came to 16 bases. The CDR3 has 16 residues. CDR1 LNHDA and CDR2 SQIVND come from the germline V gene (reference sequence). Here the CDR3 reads CASSIVRYGPNTEAFF. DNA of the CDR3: TGTGCCAGTAGTATTGTCCGCTACGGCCCAAACACTGAAGCTTTCTTT.

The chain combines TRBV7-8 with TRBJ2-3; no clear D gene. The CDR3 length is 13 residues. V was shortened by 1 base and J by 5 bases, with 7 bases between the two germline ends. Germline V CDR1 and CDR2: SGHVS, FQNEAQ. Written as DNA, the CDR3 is TGTGCCAGCAGCTTAGGGCCAGGAGATACGCAGTATTTT. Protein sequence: CASSLGPGDTQYF.

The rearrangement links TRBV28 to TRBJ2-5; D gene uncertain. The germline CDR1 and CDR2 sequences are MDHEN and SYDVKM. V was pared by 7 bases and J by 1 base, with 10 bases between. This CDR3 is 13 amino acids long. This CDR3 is CASTMSGQETQYF. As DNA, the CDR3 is TGTGCCAGCACAATGTCCGGCCAAGAGACCCAGTACTTC.

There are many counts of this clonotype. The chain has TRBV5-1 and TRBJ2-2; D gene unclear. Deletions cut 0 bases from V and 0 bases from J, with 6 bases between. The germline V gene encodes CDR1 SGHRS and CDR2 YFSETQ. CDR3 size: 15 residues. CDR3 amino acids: CASSLDLANTGELFF. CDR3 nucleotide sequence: TGCGCCAGCAGCTTGGACTTAGCGAACACCGGGGAGCTGTTTTTT.

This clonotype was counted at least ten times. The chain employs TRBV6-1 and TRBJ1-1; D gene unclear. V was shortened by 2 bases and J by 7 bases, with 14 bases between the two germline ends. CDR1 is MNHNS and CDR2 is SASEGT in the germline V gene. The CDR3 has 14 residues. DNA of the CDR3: TGTGCCAGCAGTGAATTTGGGAGAAGCGGTGAAGCTTTCTTT. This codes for CASSEFGRSGEAFF.

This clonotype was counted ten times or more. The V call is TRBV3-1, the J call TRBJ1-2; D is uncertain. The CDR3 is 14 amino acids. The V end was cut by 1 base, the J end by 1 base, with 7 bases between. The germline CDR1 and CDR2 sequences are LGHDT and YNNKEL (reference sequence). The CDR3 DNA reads TGTGCCAGCAGCCAAGGGCATATTAACTATGGCTACACCTTC. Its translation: CASSQGHINYGYTF.

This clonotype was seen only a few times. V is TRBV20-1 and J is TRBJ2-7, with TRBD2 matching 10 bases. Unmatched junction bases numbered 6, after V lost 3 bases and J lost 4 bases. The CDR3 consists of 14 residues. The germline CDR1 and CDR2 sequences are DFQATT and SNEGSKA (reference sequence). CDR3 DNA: TGCAGTGCTAGCGTAGCGGGAGGTGAATACGAGCAGTACTTC. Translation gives CSASVAGGEYEQYF.

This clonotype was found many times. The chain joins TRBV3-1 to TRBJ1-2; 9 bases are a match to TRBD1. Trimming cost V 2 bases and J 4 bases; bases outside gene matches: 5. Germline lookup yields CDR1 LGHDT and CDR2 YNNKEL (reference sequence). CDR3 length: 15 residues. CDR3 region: CASSQTGGGTYGYTF. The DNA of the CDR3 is TGTGCCAGCAGCCAAACAGGGGGCGGAACCTATGGCTACACCTTC.

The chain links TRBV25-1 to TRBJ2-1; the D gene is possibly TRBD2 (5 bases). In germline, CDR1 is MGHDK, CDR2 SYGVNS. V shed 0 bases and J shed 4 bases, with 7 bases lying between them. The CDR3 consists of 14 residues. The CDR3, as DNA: TGTGCCAGCAGTGAATATGGGGAGTACAATGAGCAGTTCTTC. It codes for CASSEYGEYNEQFF.

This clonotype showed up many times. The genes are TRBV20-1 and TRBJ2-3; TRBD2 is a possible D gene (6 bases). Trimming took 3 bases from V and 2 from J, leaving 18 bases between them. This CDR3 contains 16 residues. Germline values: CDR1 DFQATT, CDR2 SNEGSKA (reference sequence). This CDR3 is CSASIPTSFPTDTQYF. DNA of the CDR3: TGCAGTGCTAGTATTCCGACTAGTTTTCCCACAGATACGCAGTATTTT.

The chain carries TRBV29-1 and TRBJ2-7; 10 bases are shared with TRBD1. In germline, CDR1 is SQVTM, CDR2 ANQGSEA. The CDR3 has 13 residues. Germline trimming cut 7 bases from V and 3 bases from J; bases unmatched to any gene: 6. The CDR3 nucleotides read TGCAGCGCTGGGACAGGGGCCCACTACGAGCAGTACTTC. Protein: CSAGTGAHYEQYF.

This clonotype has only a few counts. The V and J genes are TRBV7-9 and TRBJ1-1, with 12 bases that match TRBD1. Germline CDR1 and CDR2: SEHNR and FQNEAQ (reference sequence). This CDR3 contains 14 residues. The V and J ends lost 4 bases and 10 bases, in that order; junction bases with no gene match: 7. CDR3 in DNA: TGTGCCAGCAGCTGGGACAGGGGGCCTGAAGGAGCTTTCTTT. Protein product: CASSWDRGPEGAFF.

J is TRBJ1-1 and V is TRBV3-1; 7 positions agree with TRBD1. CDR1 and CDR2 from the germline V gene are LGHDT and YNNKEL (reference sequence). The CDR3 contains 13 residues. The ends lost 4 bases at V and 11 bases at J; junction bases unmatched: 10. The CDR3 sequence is CASSPGTAKVAFF. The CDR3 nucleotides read TGTGCCAGCAGCCCCGGGACAGCGAAGGTGGCTTTCTTT.

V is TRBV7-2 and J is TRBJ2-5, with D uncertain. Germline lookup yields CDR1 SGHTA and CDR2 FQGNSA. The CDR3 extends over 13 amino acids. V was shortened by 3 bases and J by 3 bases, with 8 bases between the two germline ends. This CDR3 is CASSFARKETQYF. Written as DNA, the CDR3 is TGTGCCAGCAGCTTCGCTCGGAAAGAGACCCAGTACTTC.